The T cell receptor beta chain described here comes from a study of cytomegalovirus exposure and HLA in healthy donors. Whole-study context: Tens of millions of unique TCRs, all from HLA-typed donors, were included in an early release of the data. Study findings and constraints: Researchers reported in a later analysis that common viral pathogens appeared linked to several top clusters. Presence/absence results assume similar sequencing depth per donor, which may not hold.

Germline V gene lookup returns CDR1 LGHNA and CDR2 YNFKEQ. The V end was cut by 6 bases, the J end by 7 bases, with 7 bases between. There are 12 residues in the CDR3. Use of 60 Vbeta and 13 Jbeta primers characterized the PCR. Sequencing was performed with immunoSEQ multiplex PCR; in TCRdb, only in-frame clones are kept and a portion is missing. This table has 100,000 to 150,000 clones, over 65% appearing once. Turning to this clone: The target antigen is unknown.

The specimen was PBMCs. The chain is built from TRBV4-2 and TRBJ1-6, with D unresolved. This sequence was found in a man aged 30-40 years in good health and CMV-seronegative. The DNA for the CDR3 is TGTGCCAGCAGAGACATGAATTCACCCCTCCACTTT. Translated: CASRDMNSPLHF.